This paragraph reports one T cell receptor beta chain. The target antigen is unknown. Researchers ran the PCR with 60 Vbeta and 13 Jbeta primers. The repertoire was sequenced with immunoSEQ multiplex PCR; TCRdb's copy has only in-frame clones and lacks some. The profile shows 150,000 to 200,000 clones, about 75% of them singletons. V lost 7 bases and J 1 base, leaving 10 bases between the germline ends. Germline V CDR1 and CDR2: SNHLY, FYNNEI. The CDR3 loop spans 14 amino acids. The record originates from a study of cytomegalovirus exposure and HLA in healthy donors. At the level of the study: Roughly 180 million T cells yielded some 120 million unique TCR beta sequences in earlier analysis. General observations from the study: Later genetic work tied a missense DCLRE1C variant to beta-chain V and J trimming. A reported reduction in N-insertions relative to the roughly 710-donor mean was seen in an Asian-associated ancestry cluster in a later analysis.

Donors showed nominal health when sampled, although they likely had unrecorded immune exposures. The receptor comes from a woman in her 40s in good health and CMV-seropositive. The V and J genes are TRBV2 and TRBJ2-2; no firm D call. Sequences were obtained from PBMCs. The CDR3 region has the DNA TGTGCCAGCACTCAGTCTTTGAACACCGGGGAGCTGTTTTTT. The encoded protein is CASTQSLNTGELFF.